These T cell receptor beta chains were read from a single sample in a study of blood T cell repertoires in COVID-19. Method: immunoSEQ multiplex PCR; TCRdb's copy keeps in-frame clones and lacks some. The table includes around 250,000 clones, about 88% detected once. The specimen was PBMCs or T cells enriched from blood (not recorded which). These receptor sequences come from a woman aged 50 to 60 who had recovered from COVID-19. Both conserved end residues are part of each CDR3. A D gene is named only where the DNA matches it firmly. The size of a clone is reported for some rows only, either as once, few or many, or as a class for expanded clones.

NA	NA	TRBV19	TRBJ1-6	CASSISNQPDSPLHF	TGTGCCAGTAGTATTTCTAACCAACCGGATTCACCCCTCCACTTT
NA	NA	TRBV2	TRBJ2-1	CASKEGVGYNEQFF	TGTGCCAGCAAAGAGGGAGTAGGGTACAATGAGCAGTTCTTC
NA	once	TRBV6-5	TRBJ1-1	CASRRTRDGNTEAFF	TGTGCCAGCAGAAGAACGAGGGATGGGAACACTGAAGCTTTCTTT
NA	many	TRBV30	TRBJ1-1	CAWTQGPGTEAFF	TGTGCCTGGACACAGGGCCCAGGGACTGAAGCTTTCTTT
TRBD1	NA	TRBV6-5	TRBJ1-2	CASTPGQMTYGYTF	TGTGCCAGCACCCCGGGACAGATGACTTATGGCTACACCTTC
TRBD2	NA	TRBV2	TRBJ2-3	CASSATSGRGTDTQYF	TGTGCCAGCAGTGCGACTAGCGGGAGGGGCACAGATACGCAGTATTTT
NA	NA	TRBV30	TRBJ1-3	CAWSRLGAGNTIYF	TGTGCCTGGAGCCGCCTGGGGGCCGGAAACACCATATATTTT
NA	few	TRBV7-3	TRBJ2-7	CASSLTRDYEQYF	TGTGCCAGCAGCTTAACGCGGGACTACGAGCAGTACTTC
NA	NA	TRBV3-1/TRBV3-2	TRBJ1-2	CASSLGANYGYTF	TGTGCCAGCAGCCTCGGAGCTAACTATGGCTACACCTTC
TRBD1	NA	TRBV19	TRBJ1-5	CASMWPTFHPGDRNQPQHF	TGTGCCAGTATGTGGCCCACCTTTCACCCGGGGGACAGGAATCAGCCCCAGCATTTT
TRBD1	NA	TRBV6-5	TRBJ2-7	CASSRRTGPYEQYF	TGTGCCAGCAGTAGGAGGACAGGTCCCTACGAGCAGTACTTC
TRBD1	NA	TRBV11-1	TRBJ2-1	CASSERGDSDSYQFF	TGTGCCAGCAGCGAGCGTGGGGACAGCGACAGCTACCAGTTCTTC
NA	NA	TRBV27	TRBJ2-1	CASSVSSPYNEQFF	TGTGCCAGCAGTGTATCCTCCCCCTACAATGAGCAGTTCTTC
TRBD2	NA	TRBV5-1	TRBJ2-3	CASSFQREGTDTQYF	TGCGCCAGCAGCTTCCAGCGGGAGGGCACAGATACGCAGTATTTT
NA	once	TRBV27	TRBJ2-7	CASSGHSSSYEQYF	TGTGCCAGCTCTGGCCACTCTAGCTCCTACGAGCAGTACTTC
NA	NA	TRBV14	TRBJ2-7	CASSGTPYEQYF	TGTGCCAGCAGCGGGACACCCTACGAGCAGTACTTC
TRBD1	NA	TRBV4-2	TRBJ2-2	CASSQVQKQGFVTGELFF	TGTGCCAGCAGCCAAGTTCAGAAACAGGGGTTTGTTACCGGGGAGCTGTTTTTT
NA	NA	TRBV4-2	TRBJ2-1	CASSQALSWGLDYNEQFF	TGTGCCAGCAGCCAAGCATTAAGCTGGGGACTGGATTACAATGAGCAGTTCTTC